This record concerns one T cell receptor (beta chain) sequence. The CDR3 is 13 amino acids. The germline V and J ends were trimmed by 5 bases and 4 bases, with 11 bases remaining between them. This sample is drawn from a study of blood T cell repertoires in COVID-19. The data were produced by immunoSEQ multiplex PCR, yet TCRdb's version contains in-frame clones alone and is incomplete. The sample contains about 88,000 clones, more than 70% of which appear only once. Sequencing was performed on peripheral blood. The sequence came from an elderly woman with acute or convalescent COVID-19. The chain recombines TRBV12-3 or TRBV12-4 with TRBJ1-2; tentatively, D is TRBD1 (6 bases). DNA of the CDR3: TGTGCCAGCAGTCAGGACAGATTCTATGGCTACACCTTC. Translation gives CASSQDRFYGYTF.